What follows is one T cell receptor beta chain and its context. What it binds is unknown. Sequencing libraries for TCR beta were prepared with iRepertoire HTBI primers and Arm-PCR of CDR3 regions. TCRdb ran MiXCR on the multiplex PCR reads and lists one entry per CDR3 protein. The repertoire holds some 490,000 distinct CDR3 sequences, with 12% as singletons. This record belongs to a study of regulatory T cells in long-lasting Graves disease. Broader study findings: Investigators studied peripheral blood only, not thyroid tissue.

Specified time point: newly diagnosed GD, antithyroid drugs for less than 3 months. RNA isolated from PBMCs was used to make the TCR library. Trimming took off 2 bases at V and 6 bases at J, with 16 bases between the two ends. The germline V gene encodes CDR1 KGHSH and CDR2 LQKENI. The CDR3 loop spans 15 amino acids. The same data also went into a second study, on T cells in Graves' hyperthyroidism and ophthalmopathy. That publication notes: Absent ophthalmopathy progression within 18 months defined stable Graves' hyperthyroidism.

Material: peripheral blood mononuclear cells (PBMCs), obtained at new diagnosis, from a patient treated with antithyroid drugs. J is TRBJ1-1 and V is TRBV18, with D perhaps TRBD1 (5 bases). The TCR was taken from a woman aged 25-40 years with Graves disease. The CDR3 loop reads CASSPLTGEGSEAFF. The CDR3 region has the DNA TGTGCCAGCTCACCATTAACGGGGGAGGGGTCTGAAGCTTTCTTT.